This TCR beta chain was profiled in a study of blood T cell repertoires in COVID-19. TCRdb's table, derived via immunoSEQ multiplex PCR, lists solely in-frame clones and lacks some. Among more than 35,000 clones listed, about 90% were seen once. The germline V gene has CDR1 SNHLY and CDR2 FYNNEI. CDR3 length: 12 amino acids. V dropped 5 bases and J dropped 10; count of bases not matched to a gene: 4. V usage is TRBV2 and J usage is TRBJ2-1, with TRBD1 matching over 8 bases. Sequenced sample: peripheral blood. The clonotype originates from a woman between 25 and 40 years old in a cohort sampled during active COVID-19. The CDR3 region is CASSSRDREQFF. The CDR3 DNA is TGTGCCAGCAGTTCCCGGGACAGGGAGCAGTTCTTC.